This T cell receptor (beta chain) was obtained from a study of blood T cell repertoires in COVID-19. Study-level background: Samples representing acute and convalescent COVID-19 were sourced from the United States, Italy and Spain.

Assay used: immunoSEQ multiplex PCR; TCRdb lists only in-frame clones, some missing. The sample holds around 81,000 clones, about 89% seen once. V lost 1 base and J lost 2, with 6 bases in between. The CDR3 has 13 amino acids. The origin of this receptor is a woman aged 60-75 years with acute or convalescent COVID-19. This chain joins TRBV12-3 or TRBV12-4 and TRBJ2-7; no clear D. Sequencing was carried out using peripheral blood. This CDR3 is CASSLGEAYEQYF. The CDR3 nucleotides are TGTGCCAGCAGTTTAGGAGAGGCCTACGAGCAGTACTTC.